The clone carrying this TCR beta chain appeared a single time. The CDR3 runs to 13 residues. Trimming shortened V by 3 bases and J by 4 bases, and 7 bases separated the two germline ends. Germline CDR1 reads KGHDR; CDR2 reads SFDVKD. The data were taken from a study of blood T cell repertoires in COVID-19. About the research overall: Sources were T cells, B-cell-depleted T cells, or PBMCs; the material itself was cDNA or gDNA.

This table comes from immunoSEQ multiplex PCR, and its TCRdb copy is limited to in-frame clones, with some not included. The sample records a few hundred thousand clones, just under 90% being singletons. Sequenced sample: peripheral blood. The chain employs TRBV24-1 and TRBJ2-3; weak D call: TRBD2 (5 bases). The sequence came from a woman aged 30 to 39 with COVID-19, enrolled during active disease. This CDR3 is CATSDGGPDTQYF. CDR3 DNA sequence: TGTGCCACCAGTGATGGCGGGCCAGATACGCAGTATTTT.